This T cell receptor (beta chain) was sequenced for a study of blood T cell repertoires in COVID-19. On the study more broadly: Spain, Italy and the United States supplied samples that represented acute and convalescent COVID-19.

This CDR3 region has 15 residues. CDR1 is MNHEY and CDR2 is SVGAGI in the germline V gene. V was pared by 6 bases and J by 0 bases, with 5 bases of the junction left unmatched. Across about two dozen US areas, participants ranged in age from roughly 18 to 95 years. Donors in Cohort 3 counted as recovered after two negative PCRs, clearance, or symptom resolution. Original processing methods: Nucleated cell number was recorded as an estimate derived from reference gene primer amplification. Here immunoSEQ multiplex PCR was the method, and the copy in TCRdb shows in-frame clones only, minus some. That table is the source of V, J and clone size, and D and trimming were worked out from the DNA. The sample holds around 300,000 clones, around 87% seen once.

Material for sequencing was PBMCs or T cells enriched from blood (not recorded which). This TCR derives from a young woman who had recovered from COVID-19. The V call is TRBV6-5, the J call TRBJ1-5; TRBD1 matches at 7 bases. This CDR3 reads CASSPGQLSNQPQHF. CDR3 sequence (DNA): TGTGCCAGCAGCCCGGGACAGCTTAGCAATCAGCCCCAGCATTTT.